A selection of T cell receptor beta chains follows, all from one sample in a study of T cell repertoires in cytomegalovirus infection. TCRdb processed the reads anew with MiXCR; each CDR3 protein has one entry. The table lists 150,000 to 190,000 distinct CDR3 sequences, 23% of them singletons. The sample was PBMCs. These receptors were taken from a human donor in good health (CMV status not recorded). Some clones in this sample may be carry-over from other donors' samples. Both conserved end residues are part of each CDR3. D genes are given only for firm matches. Clone size is shown for a subset of rows, as once, few, many or a class of expanded clone.

abundance | j_gene | d_gene | v_gene | CDR3nt | CDR3aa
few | TRBJ2-1 | - | TRBV20-1 | TGCAGTACAAACCGGGCCAACAATGAGCAGTTCTTC | CSTNRANNEQFF
- | TRBJ1-1 | TRBD1 | TRBV30 | TGTGCCGGCGACAGGGGAAGGGAAGCTTTCTTT | CAGDRGREAFF
- | TRBJ2-7 | TRBD2 | TRBV28 | TGTGCCAGCAGTGGGACTAGCGGGAGGGCCTACGAGCAGTACTTC | CASSGTSGRAYEQYF
- | TRBJ2-3 | - | TRBV2 | TGTGCCAGCAGGGAGATTAGAAGTACGCAGTATTTT | CASREIRSTQYF
- | TRBJ1-4 | - | TRBV12-3/TRBV12-4 | TGTGCCAGCAGTTTTTCAGGGCTTGAAAAACTGTTTTTT | CASSFSGLEKLFF
few | TRBJ2-7 | TRBD2 | TRBV27 | TGTGCCAGCAGTTTAAGCGGGGTACACGAGCAGTACTTC | CASSLSGVHEQYF
- | TRBJ1-1 | - | TRBV6-5 | TGTGCCAGCAGTCCCCCGGGGAGCACTGAAGCTTTCTTT | CASSPPGSTEAFF
many | TRBJ1-1 | - | TRBV7-2 | TGTGCCAGCAGCTTAGCGTGGACTGAAGCTTTCTTT | CASSLAWTEAFF
- | TRBJ2-7 | - | TRBV28 | TGTGCCAGCAGTTTAAATGGCGACGAGCAGTACTTC | CASSLNGDEQYF
few | TRBJ2-4 | - | TRBV12-3/TRBV12-4 | TGTGCCAGCAGTTTCGGGACTCAAAACATTCAGTACTTC | CASSFGTQNIQYF
few | TRBJ1-5 | - | TRBV4-2 | TGTGCCAGCAGCCAGGATAGAAGGGAGCAGCCCCAGCATTTT | CASSQDRREQPQHF
- | TRBJ2-4 | - | TRBV25-1 | TGTGCCAGCAGTGAAGTTGGGGAAAACATTCAGTACTTC | CASSEVGENIQYF
- | TRBJ1-1 | - | TRBV20-1 | TGCAGTGCTGAGTACGGGAGCACTGAAGCTTTCTTT | CSAEYGSTEAFF
- | TRBJ2-5 | TRBD1 | TRBV7-6 | TGTGCCAGCAGCTTATTGGGACAGAAAGAGACCCAGTACTTC | CASSLLGQKETQYF
- | TRBJ2-1 | - | TRBV3-1 | TGTGCCAGCAGCCAAGAAATATTGGCGGGGGCCCGCGGGAATGAGCAGTTCTTC | CASSQEILAGARGNEQFF
- | TRBJ2-3 | - | TRBV28 | TGTGCCAGCAGTTTCGCGGGCAACACAGATACGCAGTATTTT | CASSFAGNTDTQYF
- | TRBJ2-7 | - | TRBV19 | TGTGCCACCTCAAGACCGGGGCTCTACGAGCAGTACTTC | CATSRPGLYEQYF
- | TRBJ1-1 | - | TRBV9 | TGTGCCAGCAGCGTAGACGAGGGTTACACTGAAGCTTTCTTT | CASSVDEGYTEAFF
few | TRBJ1-5 | TRBD1 | TRBV28 | TGTGCCAGCAGTTTAGGGACAGTAGTCCAGCCCCAGCATTTT | CASSLGTVVQPQHF
many | TRBJ1-2 | - | TRBV14 | TGTGCCAGCAGCCCTGTGGGGAGCTATGGCTACACCTTC | CASSPVGSYGYTF
many | TRBJ2-7 | - | TRBV5-5 | TGTGCCAGCAGCTACCGACAGAGCTACGAGCAGTACTTC | CASSYRQSYEQYF
- | TRBJ1-5 | - | TRBV6-6 | TGTGCCAGCACTAAGGACTCTCAGCCCCAGCATTTT | CASTKDSQPQHF
few | TRBJ2-1 | - | TRBV7-8 | TGTGCCAGCAGCGGGCAGCTGGGGGGGGCCGATAGATTGCTGTTCTTC | CASSGQLGGADRLLFF
- | TRBJ1-2 | - | TRBV7-6 | TGTGCCAGCAGCCTAGAACCGACAACCGGGCGCTGGACCTTC | CASSLEPTTGRWTF
- | TRBJ2-3 | - | TRBV7-9 | TGTGCCAGCAGCTCAGATCTATTAGGTGGTGCGGATACGCAGTCTTTT | CASSSDLLGGADTQSF
many | TRBJ1-3 | TRBD1 | TRBV7-2 | TGTGCCAGCAGCTTAGATGCGACAGGGCTCTCTGGAAACACCATATATTTT | CASSLDATGLSGNTIYF
- | TRBJ2-1 | - | TRBV5-5 | TGTGCCAGCAGCTTTGAGTATGAGCAGTTCTTC | CASSFEYEQFF
- | TRBJ1-1 | - | TRBV28 | TGTGCCAGCAGCAAAGGAGGGGCTGGGACTGAAGCTTTCTTT | CASSKGGAGTEAFF
many | TRBJ1-4 | - | TRBV28 | TGTGCCAGCAGTTTAGTGGGTGTAAATGAAAAACTGTTTTTT | CASSLVGVNEKLFF
many | TRBJ2-1 | - | TRBV4-3 | TGCGCCAGCAGCCAACGCGGCGGGCAGGGCCCCTACAATGAGCAGTTCTTC | CASSQRGGQGPYNEQFF
- | TRBJ2-7 | TRBD1 | TRBV7-4 | TGTGCCAGCAGTACCCACCGGGACAGTACCTACGAGCAGTACTTC | CASSTHRDSTYEQYF
- | TRBJ1-6 | TRBD1 | TRBV28 | TGTGCCAGTAGCTACGACAGGGTAGGGTCACCCCTCCACTTT | CASSYDRVGSPLHF
- | TRBJ2-3 | - | TRBV5-4 | TGTGCCAGCAGCTCGGGAGCGGCCCCAGATACGCAGTATTTT | CASSSGAAPDTQYF
many | TRBJ2-2 | - | TRBV7-8 | TGTGCCAGCAGCTTAGCGGGACTTAACACCGGGGAGCTGTTTTTT | CASSLAGLNTGELFF
few | TRBJ2-4 | - | TRBV28 | TGTGCCAGCAGTTTGGAGGGGACAGTGACCAAAAACATTCAGTACTTC | CASSLEGTVTKNIQYF
- | TRBJ2-3 | TRBD2 | TRBV11-1 | TGTGCCAGCGCCGGACTAGCGGGAGGCCCAGGCACAGATACGCAGTATTTT | CASAGLAGGPGTDTQYF
few | TRBJ1-2 | TRBD1 | TRBV19 | TGTGCCAGTAGCGGAACCGGGACAGGGGATCGTGGCTACACCTTC | CASSGTGTGDRGYTF
once | TRBJ2-1 | - | TRBV3-1 | TGTGCCAGCAGCAGGGTCAATGAGCAGTTCTTC | CASSRVNEQFF
few | TRBJ2-7 | - | TRBV28 | TGTGCCAGCAGTTCCCCTCCGATATACGAGCAGTACTTC | CASSSPPIYEQYF
- | TRBJ2-1 | TRBD1 | TRBV7-3 | TGTGCCAGCAGCCCCAGTTCAGGGGGAAATGAGCAGTTCTTC | CASSPSSGGNEQFF
- | TRBJ1-6 | TRBD1 | TRBV7-8 | TGTGCCAGCAGCTTAGCCAGGGGGCCTAATTCACCCCTCCACTTT | CASSLARGPNSPLHF
many | TRBJ2-2 | - | TRBV11-2 | TGTGCCAGCAGCTTAAGAGCTAGTGGGGTCGGGGAGCTGTTTTTT | CASSLRASGVGELFF
few | TRBJ2-1 | TRBD2 | TRBV11-2 | TGTGCCAGCAGCTTAGGAAGACTAGCGGGGGGACAGGCTTACAATGAGCAGTTCTTC | CASSLGRLAGGQAYNEQFF
- | TRBJ2-3 | - | TRBV2 | TGTGCCAGCAGCCAGATGGTAGATACGCAGTATTTT | CASSQMVDTQYF
- | TRBJ1-1 | - | TRBV7-9 | TGTGCCAGCAGCTTGCGGGGCGAAGTTTTCTTT | CASSLRGEVFF
- | TRBJ2-7 | - | TRBV24-1 | TGTGCCACCAGTGAGTCGCGGGCCGCCTACGAGCAGTACTTC | CATSESRAAYEQYF
many | TRBJ2-1 | - | TRBV7-2 | TGTGCCAGCAGTCCTTCCCGGACGGGCCTCTACAATGAGCAGTTCTTC | CASSPSRTGLYNEQFF
- | TRBJ2-5 | - | TRBV7-2 | TGTGCCAGCAGCTTTCGTGGGCAGGGGGAGACCCAGTACTTC | CASSFRGQGETQYF
- | TRBJ1-1 | - | TRBV14 | TGTGCCAGCAGCCATCCGGGACAGAACACTGAAGCTTTCTTT | CASSHPGQNTEAFF
- | TRBJ1-4 | TRBD1 | TRBV7-8 | TGTGCCAGCAGCTTACAGGGGGCGAGAATGAAAGGAATGATGGAACTGTTTTTT | CASSLQGARMKGMMELFF
few | TRBJ1-2 | TRBD1 | TRBV20-1 | TGCAGTGCTAGAGACCGGGACAGGACCTATGGCTACACCTTC | CSARDRDRTYGYTF
- | TRBJ2-1 | - | TRBV3-1 | TGTGCCAGCAGCCAAGATCGTAAAAGCAATGAGCAGTTCTTC | CASSQDRKSNEQFF
few | TRBJ2-2 | TRBD1 | TRBV7-8 | TGTGCCAGCAGCTTAGCGTCCCCGGGACAGGGCTACACCGGGGAGCTGTTTTTT | CASSLASPGQGYTGELFF
many | TRBJ2-7 | TRBD1 | TRBV5-5 | TGTGCCAGCAGCTGGGGGACAGGGGGCTACGAGCAGTACTTC | CASSWGTGGYEQYF
few | TRBJ2-7 | - | TRBV14 | TGTGCCAGCAGCCAAGGAAGGACACCGAACTACGAGCAGTACTTC | CASSQGRTPNYEQYF
few | TRBJ2-6 | - | TRBV10-3 | TGTGCCATCAACAACCACCCGAGGGGGGCCGGGGCCAACGTCCTGACTTTC | CAINNHPRGAGANVLTF